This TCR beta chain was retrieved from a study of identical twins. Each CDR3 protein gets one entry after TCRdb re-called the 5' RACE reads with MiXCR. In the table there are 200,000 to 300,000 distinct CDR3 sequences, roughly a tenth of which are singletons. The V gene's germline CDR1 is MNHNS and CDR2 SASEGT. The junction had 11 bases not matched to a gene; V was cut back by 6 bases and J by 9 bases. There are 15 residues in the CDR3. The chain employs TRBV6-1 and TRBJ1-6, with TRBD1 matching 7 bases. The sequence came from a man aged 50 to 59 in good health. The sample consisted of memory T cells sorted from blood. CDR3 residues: CASSAILTGSSPLHF. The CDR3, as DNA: TGTGCCAGCAGCGCGATATTGACAGGGAGTTCACCCCTCCACTTT.